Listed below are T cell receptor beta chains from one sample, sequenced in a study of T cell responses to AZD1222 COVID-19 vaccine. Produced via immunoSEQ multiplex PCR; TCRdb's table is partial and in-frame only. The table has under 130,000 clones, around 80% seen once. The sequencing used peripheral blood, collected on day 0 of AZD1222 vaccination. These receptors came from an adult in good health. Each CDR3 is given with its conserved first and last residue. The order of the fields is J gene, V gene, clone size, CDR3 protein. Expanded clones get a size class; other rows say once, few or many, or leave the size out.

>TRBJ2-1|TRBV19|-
CASSILHRHEQFF
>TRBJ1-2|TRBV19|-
CASSFLGNPYGYTF
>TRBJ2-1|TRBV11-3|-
CASSFPGGEQFF
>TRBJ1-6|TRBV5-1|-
CASSLAADSGRGPLHF
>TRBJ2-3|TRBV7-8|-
CASSLAVLRGADTQYF
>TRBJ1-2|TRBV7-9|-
CASGGHYGYTF
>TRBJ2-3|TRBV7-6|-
CASSRRGDTQYF
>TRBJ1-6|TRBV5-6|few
CASSFGQGNSPLHF
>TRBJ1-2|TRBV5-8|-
CASSLYQGGYTF
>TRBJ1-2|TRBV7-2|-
CASSLGSGVGYGYTF
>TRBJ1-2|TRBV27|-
CASSSPQGRGGYTF
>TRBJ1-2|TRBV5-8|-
CASSTGGRMDYGYTF
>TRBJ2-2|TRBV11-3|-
CASSLLPAGELFF
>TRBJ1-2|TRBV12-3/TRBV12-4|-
CASTGDWNYGYTF
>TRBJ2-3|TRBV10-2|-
CASSERRGGVDTQYF
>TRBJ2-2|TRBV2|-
CASLGGRTGELFF
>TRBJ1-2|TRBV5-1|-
CASSLTQGSYGYTF
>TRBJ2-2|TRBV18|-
CASSTGLDTGELFF
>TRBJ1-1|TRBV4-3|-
CASSQGSNTEAFF
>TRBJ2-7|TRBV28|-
CASSLRGYEQYF
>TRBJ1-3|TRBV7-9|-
CASSRDRQISGNTIYF
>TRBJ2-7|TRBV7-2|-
CASSLHRTSESYEQYF
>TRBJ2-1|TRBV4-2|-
CASSPARDFGYNEQFF
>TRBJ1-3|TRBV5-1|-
CASSLTWAGNTIYF
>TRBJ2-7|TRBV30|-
CAWIGTGTYEQYF
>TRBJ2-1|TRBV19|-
CASSSLGPTNEQFF
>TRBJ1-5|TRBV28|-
CASSLGTGNQPQHF
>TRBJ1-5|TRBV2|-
CASTGQGNQPQHF
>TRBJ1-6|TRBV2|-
CASSETGMKSPLHF
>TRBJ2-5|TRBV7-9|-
CASPRGKQETQYF
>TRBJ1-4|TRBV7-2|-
CASSLVGVMAAELFF
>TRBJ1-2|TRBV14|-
CASSQAGEHGYTF
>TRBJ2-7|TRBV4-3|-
CASSQDLRGGEGEQYF
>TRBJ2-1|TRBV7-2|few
CASSAHYSGGAGEQFF
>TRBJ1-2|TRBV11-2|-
CASSLEFLSYGYTF